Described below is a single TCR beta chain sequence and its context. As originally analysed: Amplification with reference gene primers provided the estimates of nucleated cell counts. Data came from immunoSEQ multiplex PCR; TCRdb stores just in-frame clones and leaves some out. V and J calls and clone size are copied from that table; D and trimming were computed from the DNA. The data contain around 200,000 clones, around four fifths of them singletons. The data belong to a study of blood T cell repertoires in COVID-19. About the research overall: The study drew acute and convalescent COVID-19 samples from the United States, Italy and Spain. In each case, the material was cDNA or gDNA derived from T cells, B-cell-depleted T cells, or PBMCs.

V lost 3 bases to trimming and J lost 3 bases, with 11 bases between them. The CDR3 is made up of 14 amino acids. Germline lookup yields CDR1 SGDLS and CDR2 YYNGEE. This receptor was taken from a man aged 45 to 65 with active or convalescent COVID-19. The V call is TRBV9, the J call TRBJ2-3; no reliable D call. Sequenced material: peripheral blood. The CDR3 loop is CASSAQTYTDTQYF. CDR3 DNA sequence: TGTGCCAGCAGCGCCCAGACATATACAGATACGCAGTATTTT.